Included here is one TCR beta chain sequence, with context. Libraries were prepared by immunoSEQ multiplex PCR; TCRdb keeps only in-frame clonotypes and omits some of them. The profile covers about 120,000 clones, with 75% to 80% appearing a single time and 6.5% to 9% taken by the ten largest. The CDR3 has 18 amino acids. Trimming at V came to 5 bases and at J to 0 bases, leaving 10 bases not matched to a gene. CDR1 MGHDK and CDR2 SYGVNS come from the germline V gene. The entry originates in a study of blood T cell repertoires in COVID-19. Study information: Sample material is recorded as cDNA or gDNA derived from T cells, B-cell-depleted T cells, or PBMCs.

The TCR sequence derives from a human donor in a cohort sampled during active COVID-19. The chain uses TRBV25-1 and TRBJ1-3, with 10 bases matching TRBD1. Sequencing was carried out using peripheral blood. The CDR3 reads CASSHALGQGNSGNTIYF. In DNA, the CDR3 is TGTGCCAGCAGTCACGCTTTGGGACAGGGGAACTCTGGAAACACCATATATTTT.